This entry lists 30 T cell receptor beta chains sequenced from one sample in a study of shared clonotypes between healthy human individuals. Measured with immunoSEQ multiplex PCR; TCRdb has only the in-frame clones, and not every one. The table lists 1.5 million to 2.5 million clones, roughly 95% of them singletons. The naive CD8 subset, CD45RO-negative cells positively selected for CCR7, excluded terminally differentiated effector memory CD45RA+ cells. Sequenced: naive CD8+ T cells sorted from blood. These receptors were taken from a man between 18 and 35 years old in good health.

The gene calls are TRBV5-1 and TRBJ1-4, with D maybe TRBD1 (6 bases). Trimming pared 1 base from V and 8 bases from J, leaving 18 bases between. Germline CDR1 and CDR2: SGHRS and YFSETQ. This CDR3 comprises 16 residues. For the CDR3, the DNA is TGCGCCAGCAGCTTGACCCTACAGGGAAAGGGAGAAAAACTGTTTTTT. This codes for CASSLTLQGKGEKLFF.

CDR3 region: CASSYGQGADQPQHF. CDR3 in DNA: TGTGCCAGCAGTTACGGCCAGGGGGCCGATCAGCCCCAGCATTTT. The genes are TRBV6-5 and TRBJ1-5; 8 bases are a match to TRBD1. V lost 2 bases and J lost 5; bases outside the gene matches: 5. CDR3 length: 15 residues. CDR1 and CDR2 from the germline V gene are MNHEY and SVGAGI.

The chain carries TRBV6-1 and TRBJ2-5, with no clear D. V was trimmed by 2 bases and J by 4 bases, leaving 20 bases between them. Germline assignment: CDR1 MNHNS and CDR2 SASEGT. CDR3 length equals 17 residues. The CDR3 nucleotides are TGTGCCAGCAGTGAATCAATAGATGTGGGGTCTAGAGAGACCCAGTACTTC. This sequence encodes CASSESIDVGSRETQYF.

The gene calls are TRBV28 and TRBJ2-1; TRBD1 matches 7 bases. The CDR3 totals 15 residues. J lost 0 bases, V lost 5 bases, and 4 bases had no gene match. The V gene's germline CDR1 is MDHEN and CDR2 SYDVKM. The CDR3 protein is CASSRDSNSYNEQFF. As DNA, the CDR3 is TGTGCCAGCAGTCGGGACAGTAACTCCTACAATGAGCAGTTCTTC.

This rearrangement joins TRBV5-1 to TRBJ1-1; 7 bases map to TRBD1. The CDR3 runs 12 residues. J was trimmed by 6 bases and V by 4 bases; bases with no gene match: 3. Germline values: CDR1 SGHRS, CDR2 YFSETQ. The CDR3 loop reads CASSPDRAEAFF. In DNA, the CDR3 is TGCGCCAGCAGCCCCGACAGGGCTGAAGCTTTCTTT. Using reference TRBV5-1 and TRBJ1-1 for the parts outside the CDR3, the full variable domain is KAGVTQTPRYLIKTRGQQVTLSCSPISGHRSVSWYQQTPGQGLQFLFEYFSETQRNKGNFPGRFSGRQFSNSRSEMNVSTLELGDSALYLCASSPDRAEAFFGQGTRLTVV.

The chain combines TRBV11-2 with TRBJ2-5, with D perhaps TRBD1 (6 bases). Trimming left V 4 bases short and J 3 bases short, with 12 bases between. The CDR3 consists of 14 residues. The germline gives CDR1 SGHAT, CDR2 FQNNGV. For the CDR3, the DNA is TGTGCCAGCAGCTATACAGGGCGTGAAGAGACCCAGTACTTC. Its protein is CASSYTGREETQYF. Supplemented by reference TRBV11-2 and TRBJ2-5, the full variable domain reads EAGVAQSPRYKIIEKRQSVAFWCNPISGHATLYWYQQILGQGPKLLIQFQNNGVVDDSQLPKDRFSAERLKGVDSTLKIQPAKLEDSAVYLCASSYTGREETQYFGPGTRLLVL.

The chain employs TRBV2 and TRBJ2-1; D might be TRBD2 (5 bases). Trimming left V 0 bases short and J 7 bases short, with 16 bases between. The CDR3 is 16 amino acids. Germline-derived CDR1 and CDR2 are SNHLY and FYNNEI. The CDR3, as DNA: TGTGCCAGCAGTGAAGCGCTTCCGGACTCTTATAATGAGCAGTTCTTC. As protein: CASSEALPDSYNEQFF. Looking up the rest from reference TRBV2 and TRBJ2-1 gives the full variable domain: EPEVTQTPSHQVTQMGQEVILRCVPISNHLYFYWYRQILGQKVEFLVSFYNNEISEKSEIFDDQFSVERPDGSNFTLKIRSTKLEDSAMYFCASSEALPDSYNEQFFGPGTRLTVL.

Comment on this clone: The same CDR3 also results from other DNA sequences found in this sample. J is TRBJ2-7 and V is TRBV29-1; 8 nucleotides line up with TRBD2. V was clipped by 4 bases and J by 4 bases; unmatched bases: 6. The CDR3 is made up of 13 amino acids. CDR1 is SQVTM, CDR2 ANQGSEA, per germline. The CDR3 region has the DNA TGCAGCGTTGTTTTGGCGGGAGGTTACGAGCAGTACTTC. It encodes CSVVLAGGYEQYF.

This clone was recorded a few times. The CDR3 is CASSSPAEANTGELFF. As DNA, the CDR3 is TGTGCCAGCAGTTCCCCAGCGGAGGCGAACACCGGGGAGCTGTTTTTT. The chain has TRBV6-6 and TRBJ2-2; a possible D gene is TRBD2 (5 bases). CDR3 length: 16 amino acids. Germline V lookup: CDR1 MNHNY, CDR2 SVGAGI (reference sequence). V was shortened by 4 bases and J by 0 bases, with 12 bases between the two germline ends.

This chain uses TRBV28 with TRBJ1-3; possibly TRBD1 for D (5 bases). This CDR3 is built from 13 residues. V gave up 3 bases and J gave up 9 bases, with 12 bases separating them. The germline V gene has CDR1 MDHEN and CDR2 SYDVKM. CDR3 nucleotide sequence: TGTGCCAGCAGTTTGGGTGGCCAGGGCACCATATATTTT. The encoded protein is CASSLGGQGTIYF.

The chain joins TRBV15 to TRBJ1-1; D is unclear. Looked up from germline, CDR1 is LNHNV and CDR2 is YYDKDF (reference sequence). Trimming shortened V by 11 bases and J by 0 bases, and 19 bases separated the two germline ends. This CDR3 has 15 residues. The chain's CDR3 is CASAGSWSMNTEAFF. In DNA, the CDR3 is TGTGCCTCCGCCGGGTCCTGGAGCATGAACACTGAAGCTTTCTTT.

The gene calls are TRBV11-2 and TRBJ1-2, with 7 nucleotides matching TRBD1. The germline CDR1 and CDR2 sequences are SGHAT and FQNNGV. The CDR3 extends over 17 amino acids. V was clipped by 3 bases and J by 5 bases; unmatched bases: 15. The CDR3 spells CASSFDDWSGQHYGYTF. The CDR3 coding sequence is TGTGCCAGCAGCTTCGATGACTGGTCGGGACAGCATTATGGCTACACCTTC.

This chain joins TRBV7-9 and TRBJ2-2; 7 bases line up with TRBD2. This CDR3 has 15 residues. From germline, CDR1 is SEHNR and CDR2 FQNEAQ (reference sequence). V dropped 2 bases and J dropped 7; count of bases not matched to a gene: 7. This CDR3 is CASSLNGLGIGELFF. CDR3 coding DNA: TGTGCCAGCAGCTTAAACGGACTAGGAATCGGGGAGCTGTTTTTT.

CDR3: CASSLVPHSYEQYF. The CDR3 nucleotides are TGTGCCAGCAGCTTAGTACCGCATTCCTACGAGCAGTACTTC. The chain carries TRBV13 and TRBJ2-7; D gene uncertain. V shed 1 base and J shed 1 base, with 8 bases lying between them. This CDR3 region has 14 residues. The germline CDR1 and CDR2 sequences are PRHDT and FYEKMQ (reference sequence).

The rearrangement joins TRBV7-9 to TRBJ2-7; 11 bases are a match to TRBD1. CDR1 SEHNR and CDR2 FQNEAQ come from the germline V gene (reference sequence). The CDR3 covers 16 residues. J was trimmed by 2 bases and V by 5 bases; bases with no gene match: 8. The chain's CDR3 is CASSRSPGQGAYEQYF. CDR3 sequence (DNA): TGTGCCAGCAGCCGTTCCCCGGGACAGGGGGCCTACGAGCAGTACTTC.

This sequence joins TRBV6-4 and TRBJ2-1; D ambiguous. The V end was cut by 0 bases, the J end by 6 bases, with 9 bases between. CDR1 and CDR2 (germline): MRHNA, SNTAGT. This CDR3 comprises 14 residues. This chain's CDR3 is CASSDSGRLNEQFF. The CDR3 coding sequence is TGTGCCAGCAGTGACTCGGGCAGACTCAATGAGCAGTTCTTC.

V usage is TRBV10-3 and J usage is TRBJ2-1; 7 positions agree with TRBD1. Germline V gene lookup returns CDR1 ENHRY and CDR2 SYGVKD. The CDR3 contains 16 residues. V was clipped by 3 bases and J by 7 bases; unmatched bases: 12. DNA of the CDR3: TGTGCCATCAGTGATATAGGGACAGACCTTTCAAATGAGCAGTTCTTC. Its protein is CAISDIGTDLSNEQFF.

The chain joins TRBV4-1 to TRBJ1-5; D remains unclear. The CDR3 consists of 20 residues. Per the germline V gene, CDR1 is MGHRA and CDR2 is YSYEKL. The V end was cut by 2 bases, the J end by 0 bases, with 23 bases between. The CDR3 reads CASSQSAADGRAYSNQPQHF. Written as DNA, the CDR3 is TGCGCCAGCAGCCAATCGGCCGCGGACGGTCGAGCTTATAGCAATCAGCCCCAGCATTTT.

This CDR3 is CASSLYGGETQYF. In DNA form, the CDR3 reads TGTGCCAGCAGTCTCTACGGTGGGGAGACCCAGTACTTC. This chain joins TRBV6-5 and TRBJ2-5; no reliable D call. The CDR3 length is 13 residues. Looked up from germline, CDR1 is MNHEY and CDR2 is SVGAGI. Trimming took off 5 bases at V and 5 bases at J, with 12 bases between the two ends.

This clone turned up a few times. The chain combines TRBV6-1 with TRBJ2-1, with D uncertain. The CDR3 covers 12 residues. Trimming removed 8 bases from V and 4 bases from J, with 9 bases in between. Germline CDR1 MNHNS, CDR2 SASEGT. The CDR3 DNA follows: TGTGCCAGCTATGAGTCTTACAATGAGCAGTTCTTC. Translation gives CASYESYNEQFF.

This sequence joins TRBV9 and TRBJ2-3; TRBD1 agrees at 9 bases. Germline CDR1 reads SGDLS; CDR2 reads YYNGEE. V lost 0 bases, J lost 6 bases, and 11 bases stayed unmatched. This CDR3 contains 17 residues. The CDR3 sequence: CASSVDGTGRPWDTQYF. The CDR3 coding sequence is TGTGCCAGCAGCGTAGACGGGACAGGGCGCCCGTGGGATACGCAGTATTTT.

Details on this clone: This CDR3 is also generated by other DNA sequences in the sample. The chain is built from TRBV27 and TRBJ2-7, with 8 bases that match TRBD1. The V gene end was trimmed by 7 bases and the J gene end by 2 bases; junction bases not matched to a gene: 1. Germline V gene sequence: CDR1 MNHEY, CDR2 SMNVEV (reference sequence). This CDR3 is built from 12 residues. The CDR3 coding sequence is TGTGCCAGCATGACAGGGGCCTACGAGCAGTACTTC. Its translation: CASMTGAYEQYF.

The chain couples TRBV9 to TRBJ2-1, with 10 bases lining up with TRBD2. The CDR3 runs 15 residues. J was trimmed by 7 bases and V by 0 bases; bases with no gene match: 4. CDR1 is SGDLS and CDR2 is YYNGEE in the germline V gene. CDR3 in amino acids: CASSVDSGRLNEQFF. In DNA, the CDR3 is TGTGCCAGCAGCGTAGATAGCGGGAGGTTGAATGAGCAGTTCTTC.

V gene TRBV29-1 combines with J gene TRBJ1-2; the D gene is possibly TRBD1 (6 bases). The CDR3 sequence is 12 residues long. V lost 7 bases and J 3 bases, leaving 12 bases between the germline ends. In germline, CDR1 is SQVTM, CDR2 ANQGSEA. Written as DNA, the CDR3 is TGCAGCGCTGAGGAGGGGGACTATGGCTACACCTTC. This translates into CSAEEGDYGYTF.

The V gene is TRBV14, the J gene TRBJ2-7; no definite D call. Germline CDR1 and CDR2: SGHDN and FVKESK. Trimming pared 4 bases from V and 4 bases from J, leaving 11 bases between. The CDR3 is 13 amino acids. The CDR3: CASSRLPAYEQYF. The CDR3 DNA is TGTGCCAGCAGCCGCCTACCGGCGTACGAGCAGTACTTC. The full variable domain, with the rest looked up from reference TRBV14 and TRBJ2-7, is EAGVTQFPSHSVIEKGQTVTLRCDPISGHDNLYWYRRVMGKEIKFLLHFVKESKQDESGMPNNRFLAERTGGTYSTLKVQPAELEDSGVYFCASSRLPAYEQYFGPGTRLTVT.

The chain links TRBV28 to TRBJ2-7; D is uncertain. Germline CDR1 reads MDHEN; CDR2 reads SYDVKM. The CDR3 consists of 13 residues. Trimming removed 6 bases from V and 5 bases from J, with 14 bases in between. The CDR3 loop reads CASSPPPGDEQYF. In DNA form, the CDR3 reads TGTGCCAGCAGCCCCCCCCCGGGTGACGAGCAGTACTTC.

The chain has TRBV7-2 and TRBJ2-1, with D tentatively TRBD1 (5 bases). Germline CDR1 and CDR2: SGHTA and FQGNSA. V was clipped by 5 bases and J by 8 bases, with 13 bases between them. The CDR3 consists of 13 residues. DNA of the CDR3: TGTGCCAGCAGCCCCGTTTGGGGCGATGAGCAGTTCTTC. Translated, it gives CASSPVWGDEQFF.

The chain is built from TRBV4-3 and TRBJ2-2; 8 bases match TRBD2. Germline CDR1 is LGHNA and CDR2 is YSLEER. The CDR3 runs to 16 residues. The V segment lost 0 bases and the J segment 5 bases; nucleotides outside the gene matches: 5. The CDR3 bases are TGCGCCAGCAGCCAAGATTCAGCTAGCGGGACCGGGGAGCTGTTTTTT. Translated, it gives CASSQDSASGTGELFF.

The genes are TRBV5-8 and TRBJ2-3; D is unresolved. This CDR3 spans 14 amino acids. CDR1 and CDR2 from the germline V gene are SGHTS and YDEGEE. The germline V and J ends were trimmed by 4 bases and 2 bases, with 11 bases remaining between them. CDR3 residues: CASSPSTYTDTQYF. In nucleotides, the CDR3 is TGTGCCAGCAGCCCTTCGACTTACACAGATACGCAGTATTTT.

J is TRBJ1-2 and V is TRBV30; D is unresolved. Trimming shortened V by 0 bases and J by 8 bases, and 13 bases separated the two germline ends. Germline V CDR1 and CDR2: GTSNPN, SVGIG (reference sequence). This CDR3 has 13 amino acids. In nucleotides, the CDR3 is TGTGCCTGGAGTGTACTGGACTCTCACGGCTACACCTTC. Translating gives CAWSVLDSHGYTF.